This TCR beta chain was obtained from a study of blood T cell repertoires in COVID-19. The overall study: The samples span acute and convalescent COVID-19 from the United States, Italy and Spain. T cells, B-cell-depleted T cells, or PBMCs supplied cDNA or gDNA.

Authors' methods: Amplification from reference gene primers served as the basis for estimated nucleated cell counts. Here immunoSEQ multiplex PCR was the method, and the copy in TCRdb shows in-frame clones only, minus some. V and J calls and clone size come straight from that table; D and trimming were deduced from the DNA. The data hold fewer than 200,000 clones, with 87% observed a single time. V lost 0 bases to trimming and J lost 5 bases, with 14 bases between them. Germline V gene sequence: CDR1 SGDLS, CDR2 YYNGEE. This CDR3 region has 15 residues. The gene calls are TRBV9 and TRBJ2-5, with D unresolved. This TCR derives from a man in his fifties or sixties with active or convalescent COVID-19. Source material: peripheral blood. The CDR3 sequence is CASSVGPSVEETQYF. CDR3 nucleotide sequence: TGTGCCAGCAGCGTAGGTCCCAGCGTAGAGGAGACCCAGTACTTC.